This T cell receptor (beta chain) was found in a study of identical twins. Overall study results and limits: Excess sharing between twins was weaker in beta out-of-frame sequences. It was possible that invariant MAIT and iNKT cells partly confounded the zero-insertion analyses.

Addition of a universal primer site occurred through template switching, and cDNA carried unique molecular identifiers. TCRdb reprocessed the 5' RACE reads via MiXCR and lists one record per CDR3 protein. The sample has approximately 530,000 distinct CDR3 sequences, 20% to 25% seen once. The CDR3 is made up of 13 amino acids. CDR1 and CDR2 (germline): DFQATT, SNEGSKA (reference sequence). V lost 5 bases, J lost 5 bases, and 15 bases lay in between. In regard to this clonotype: Its antigen remains unknown.

The sample was also reused in another study, on yellow fever vaccine responses in identical twins.

V and J are TRBV20-1 and TRBJ1-1, with unresolved D. The sequenced material came from CD4+ T cells sorted from blood. The sequence was obtained from a woman aged 18-35 years in good health. CDR3 in DNA: TGCAGTGCTGGTGGATCAGGTGGGACTGAAGCTTTCTTT. Protein sequence: CSAGGSGGTEAFF.